The 8 T cell receptor beta chains presented below share a single source sample, sequenced in a study of T cell repertoires in cytomegalovirus infection. No antigen is known for these receptors. Using its own MiXCR run on the reads, TCRdb lists one record per CDR3 protein. The data hold roughly 220,000 distinct CDR3 sequences, with roughly two fifths observed a single time. This sample comprised CD8+ T cells from cultured PBMCs, obtained from culture after CMV antigen stimulation. The receptors originated from a human donor in good health (CMV status not recorded). Some clones in this sample may be carry-over from other donors' samples.

This clonotype was found a few times. The rearrangement joins TRBV7-9 to TRBJ2-3; D may be TRBD1 or TRBD2 (5 bases each). The CDR3 totals 15 residues. V was shortened by 6 bases and J by 0 bases, with 13 bases between the two germline ends. Germline CDR1 reads SEHNR; CDR2 reads FQNEAQ (reference sequence). The CDR3 DNA reads TGTGCCAGCAGGGGATACAGGAGGAGCACAGATACGCAGTATTTT. Amino acids: CASRGYRRSTDTQYF.

The chain carries TRBV4-2 and TRBJ2-1; 8 positions agree with TRBD2. CDR3 length: 17 residues. CDR1 and CDR2 from the germline V gene are LGHNA and YNFKEQ. The V gene end was trimmed by 4 bases and the J gene end by 3 bases; junction bases not matched to a gene: 11. This CDR3 is CASSPVGREAFYNEQFF. CDR3 nucleotide sequence: TGTGCCAGCAGCCCCGTCGGGCGGGAGGCATTCTACAATGAGCAGTTCTTC.

The chain recombines TRBV29-1 with TRBJ1-2; the D gene is possibly TRBD1 (6 bases). The CDR3 sequence is 15 residues long. Germline V gene sequence: CDR1 SQVTM, CDR2 ANQGSEA. The V gene lost 0 bases and the J gene lost 3 bases, with 14 bases spanning the gap. CDR3 DNA sequence: TGCAGCGTTGAAGATAGGCAGGAGGGGGACTATGGCTACACCTTC. It specifies CSVEDRQEGDYGYTF.

The V gene is TRBV28, the J gene TRBJ2-7, with no clear D. The ends were cut back, 1 base at V and 3 bases at J, with 10 bases in the middle. The CDR3 is made up of 14 amino acids. Germline values: CDR1 MDHEN, CDR2 SYDVKM. The CDR3 DNA reads as TGTGCCAGCAGTTTATCAAGAAAAAGCTACGAGCAGTACTTC. Translating gives CASSLSRKSYEQYF. The full variable domain, in which reference TRBV28 and TRBJ2-7 provide the parts outside the CDR3, is DVKVTQSSRYLVKRTGEKVFLECVQDMDHENMFWYRQDPGLGLRLIYFSYDVKMKEKGDIPEGYSVSREKKERFSLILESASTNQTSMYLCASSLSRKSYEQYFGPGTRLTVT.

This chain uses TRBV11-2 with TRBJ2-3; 11 bases line up with TRBD1. Germline V gives CDR1 SGHAT, CDR2 FQNNGV. This CDR3 comprises 17 residues. J lost 3 bases, V lost 2 bases, and 7 bases had no gene match. Written as DNA, the CDR3 is TGTGCCAGCAGCTTAAGTGGGACAGGGGGTACGACAGATACGCAGTATTTT. Its translation is CASSLSGTGGTTDTQYF.

The V gene is TRBV20-1, the J gene TRBJ1-4; unclear D gene. Trimming took off 3 bases at V and 0 bases at J, with 11 bases between the two ends. The CDR3 loop spans 15 amino acids. CDR1 DFQATT and CDR2 SNEGSKA come from the germline V gene (reference sequence). DNA for the CDR3: TGCAGTGCTAGGAATCCCAGTGCAACTAATGAAAAACTGTTTTTT. As protein: CSARNPSATNEKLFF.

The gene calls are TRBV15 and TRBJ2-5; TRBD1 matches 12 bases. The length of the CDR3 is 17 residues. Germline V gene sequence: CDR1 LNHNV, CDR2 YYDKDF (reference sequence). The J segment lost 5 bases and the V segment lost 3 bases, leaving 10 bases of the junction unmatched. CDR3 coding DNA: TGTGCCACCAGCAGTCGCCTCGGGACAGGGGGCGCGGAGACCCAGTACTTC. Translation gives CATSSRLGTGGAETQYF.

This clonotype was found many times. This chain uses TRBV2 with TRBJ2-7, with TRBD2 matching 8 bases. V was clipped by 7 bases and J by 7 bases; unmatched bases: 12. The germline V gene has CDR1 SNHLY and CDR2 FYNNEI. The CDR3 spans 14 residues. The CDR3 protein is CASNSREDWWEQYF. The DNA of the CDR3 is TGTGCCAGCAATTCGCGGGAGGACTGGTGGGAGCAGTACTTC.